This TCR beta chain appears in the sequencing data of a study of cytomegalovirus exposure and HLA in healthy donors. PCR involved 60 Vbeta and 13 Jbeta primers. Original data processing: An analysis performed later counted around 86 million unique TCR beta chains (roughly 11 million of them shared). The protocol was immunoSEQ multiplex PCR, while the TCRdb copy is restricted to in-frame clones and leaves out a portion. The V and J calls and clone size were taken over from that table, and D and trimming were inferred from the DNA. The sample contains under 300,000 clones, roughly two thirds of which appear only once. The donors were healthy bone marrow donors. With 3 bases removed from V and 8 bases from J, the gap between germline ends came to 16 bases. This CDR3 has 13 amino acids. Germline values: CDR1 GTSNPN, CDR2 SVGIG (reference sequence).

The chain recombines TRBV30 with TRBJ1-2; possible D gene TRBD1, 6 bases. The TCR was taken from a female donor in good health and CMV-seronegative. The sequenced sample was PBMCs. In DNA form, the CDR3 reads TGTGCCTGGAGCCTACAGGGAACGGAAGGCTACACCTTC. Its protein product is CAWSLQGTEGYTF.